This is a list of T cell receptor beta chains from one sample in a study of technical replicates of blood from several donors. The assay was immunoSEQ multiplex PCR, and TCRdb's table has in-frame clones only and misses some. The sample holds about 78,000 clones, 85% to 95% seen once. What was sequenced was T cells isolated from PBMCs. The origin of the receptors is a human donor in good health. CDR3s include the opening cysteine and the closing phenylalanine or tryptophan. A D gene is named only where the DNA matches it firmly. Rows give clone size only sometimes, using once, few, many, or a class for an expanded clone.

>TRBJ2-5|TRBV4-1|.|.
CASSQDAEPEQETQYF
TGCGCCAGCAGCCAAGACGCGGAACCGGAACAAGAGACCCAGTACTTC
>TRBJ2-1|TRBV5-6|.|.
CASRLVGEQFF
TGTGCCAGCAGACTCGTCGGTGAGCAGTTCTTC
>TRBJ1-1|TRBV28|.|once
CASSLSFVSGIEAFF
TGTGCCAGCAGCCTTTCGTTTGTCAGCGGGATTGAAGCTTTCTTT
>TRBJ2-5|TRBV28|TRBD2|.
CASSLTGGPGETQYF
TGTGCCAGCAGTTTAACGGGAGGGCCAGGGGAGACCCAGTACTTC
>TRBJ1-1|TRBV9|.|.
CASSERGIEAFF
TGTGCCAGCAGCGAACGGGGTATTGAAGCTTTCTTT
>TRBJ1-2|TRBV25-1|.|.
CASSDLGGDGYTF
TGTGCCAGCAGTGATCTTGGGGGCGATGGCTACACCTTC
>TRBJ2-1|TRBV27|TRBD2|.
CASSPPGTSGYNEQFF
TGTGCCAGCAGTCCACCCGGGACTAGCGGATACAATGAGCAGTTCTTC
>TRBJ2-3|TRBV5-1|TRBD2|.
CASSVEREGLDTQYF
TGCGCCAGCTCAGTCGAGCGGGAGGGCCTAGATACGCAGTATTTT
>TRBJ1-3|TRBV4-1|.|.
CASSQESPGYGAGTGNTIYF
TGCGCCAGCAGCCAAGAAAGTCCGGGTTACGGAGCTGGTACTGGAAACACCATATATTTT
>TRBJ1-1|TRBV29-1|.|.
CSAARDNGLSEAFF
TGCAGCGCGGCCCGGGACAATGGGTTATCTGAAGCTTTCTTT
>TRBJ2-4|TRBV19|TRBD2|.
CASSPLESFQRERGLAKNIQYF
TGTGCCAGTAGTCCCCTCGAATCGTTTCAGCGGGAGAGGGGCCTAGCCAAAAACATTCAGTACTTC
>TRBJ1-4|TRBV27|.|.
CASSLSWQGGYVSTNEKLFF
TGTGCCAGCAGTTTATCGTGGCAGGGAGGTTATGTCTCGACTAATGAAAAACTGTTTTTT
>TRBJ2-7|TRBV6-1|TRBD2|.
CASSEMREIDEQYF
TGTGCCAGCAGTGAGATGCGGGAGATCGACGAGCAGTACTTC
>TRBJ2-1|TRBV9|TRBD2|.
CASSVSIAGIDNEQFF
TGTGCCAGCAGCGTAAGTATAGCGGGAATAGACAATGAGCAGTTCTTC
>TRBJ2-1|TRBV30|TRBD2|.
CAWSATSGYNEQFF
TGTGCCTGGAGCGCGACTAGCGGATACAATGAGCAGTTCTTC
>TRBJ1-2|TRBV6-5|.|.
CASSKGHGYTF
TGTGCCAGCAGTAAGGGGCATGGCTACACCTTC
>TRBJ2-7|TRBV19|.|.
CASGPGLVYEQYF
TGTGCCAGCGGCCCGGGACTTGTATACGAGCAGTACTTC
>TRBJ1-1|TRBV19|TRBD1|.
CASSSGHRGNTEAFF
TGTGCCAGTAGTTCGGGGCACAGGGGTAACACTGAAGCTTTCTTT
>TRBJ1-1|TRBV27|TRBD1|.
CASSIAGTVGTEAFF
TGTGCCAGCAGTATAGCCGGGACAGTCGGCACTGAAGCTTTCTTT
>TRBJ1-2|TRBV7-9|.|.
CASSTPGAGLKDGYTF
TGTGCCAGCAGCACCCCAGGGGCAGGGCTAAAGGATGGCTACACCTTC
>TRBJ2-7|TRBV27|.|.
CASRRQVLSYEQYF
TGTGCCAGCAGAAGACAGGTCCTCTCCTACGAGCAGTACTTC
>TRBJ1-1|TRBV27|.|.
CASSLSGRKNTEAFF
TGTGCCAGCAGTTTATCGGGCAGGAAGAACACTGAAGCTTTCTTT
>TRBJ2-7|TRBV14|.|few
CASSQGVRGYEQYF
TGTGCCAGCAGCCAAGGGGTCCGGGGCTACGAGCAGTACTTC
>TRBJ2-7|TRBV6-1|TRBD1|.
CASNRDREYEQYF
TGTGCCAGCAATCGGGACAGGGAGTACGAGCAGTACTTC
>TRBJ2-7|TRBV7-2|TRBD2|.
CASSSSGGPYEQYF
TGTGCCAGCAGCTCTAGCGGGGGACCCTACGAGCAGTACTTC
>TRBJ2-2|TRBV7-3|TRBD1|once
CASSARQGNTGELFF
TGTGCCAGCAGCGCTCGACAGGGGAACACCGGGGAGCTGTTTTTT
>TRBJ1-5|TRBV10-3|.|.
CAISGGPNQPQHF
TGTGCCATCAGTGGGGGCCCTAATCAGCCCCAGCATTTT
>TRBJ1-2|TRBV7-2|.|.
CASSDRIRGNHYGYTF
TGTGCCAGCAGCGACCGCATCCGGGGGAACCACTATGGCTACACCTTC
>TRBJ2-7|TRBV6-1|.|once
CASSERNGVYEQYF
TGTGCCAGCAGTGAAAGGAACGGAGTCTACGAGCAGTACTTC
>TRBJ2-5|TRBV11-3|.|.
CASSLEGAGRETQYF
TGTGCCAGCAGCTTAGAGGGTGCAGGGCGGGAGACCCAGTACTTC
>TRBJ1-5|TRBV5-5|TRBD1|once
CASSLQGHQPQHF
TGTGCCAGCAGTCTACAGGGGCATCAGCCCCAGCATTTT
>TRBJ1-1|TRBV9|.|.
CASSVAPGNTEAFF
TGTGCCAGCAGCGTAGCTCCCGGGAACACTGAAGCTTTCTTT
>TRBJ2-2|TRBV18|.|.
CASSPSVEAGELFF
TGTGCCAGCTCACCATCGGTGGAGGCCGGGGAGCTGTTTTTT
>TRBJ2-3|TRBV7-2|TRBD2|.
CASSFSLAGGTDTQYF
TGTGCCAGCAGCTTTAGCCTAGCGGGAGGTACAGATACGCAGTATTTT
>TRBJ2-7|TRBV10-3|.|once
CAISGEVDEQYF
TGTGCCATCAGTGGGGAGGTGGACGAGCAGTACTTC
>TRBJ2-7|TRBV5-4|.|.
CASSPGPGGYEQYF
TGTGCCAGCAGCCCCGGGCCCGGGGGCTACGAGCAGTACTTC
>TRBJ2-6|TRBV6-5|.|.
CASRQISGANVLTF
TGTGCCAGCAGACAAATCTCTGGGGCCAACGTCCTGACTTTC
>TRBJ1-2|TRBV28|TRBD1|.
CASRPRDRGWYGYTF
TGTGCCAGCAGGCCCAGGGACAGGGGTTGGTATGGCTACACCTTC
>TRBJ2-5|TRBV7-2|.|once
CASSFDRRQETQYF
TGTGCCAGCAGCTTTGACAGACGACAAGAGACCCAGTACTTC
>TRBJ2-3|TRBV28|.|once
CASSSRLGGGPDTQYF
TGTGCCAGCAGTTCCAGACTAGGAGGAGGGCCAGATACGCAGTATTTT
>TRBJ2-3|TRBV28|.|.
CASWPEAGSTDTQYF
TGTGCCAGCTGGCCCGAGGCGGGGTCCACAGATACGCAGTATTTT
>TRBJ2-3|TRBV6-5|TRBD1|.
CASSFGTATDTQYF
TGTGCCAGCAGTTTCGGGACAGCCACAGATACGCAGTATTTT
>TRBJ1-2|TRBV5-6|.|.
CASSAGEGLLGYTF
TGTGCCAGCAGCGCAGGGGAGGGCCTCTTGGGCTACACCTTC
>TRBJ2-3|TRBV14|TRBD2|once
CASSPPWTSGTDTQYF
TGTGCCAGCAGCCCCCCCTGGACTAGTGGAACAGATACGCAGTATTTT
>TRBJ1-2|TRBV6-5|.|.
CASSYSIPGRNYGYTF
TGTGCCAGCAGTTACTCGATTCCAGGGAGGAACTATGGCTACACCTTC
>TRBJ1-5|TRBV19|TRBD1|.
CASHFGTDQPQHF
TGTGCCAGCCACTTCGGGACAGATCAGCCCCAGCATTTT
>TRBJ1-5|TRBV5-6|.|.
CASSWKQSQPQHF
TGTGCCAGCAGCTGGAAACAGAGCCAGCCCCAGCATTTT
>TRBJ2-7|TRBV27|TRBD2|.
CASRQLAGAIYEQYF
TGTGCCAGCAGGCAACTAGCGGGAGCCATCTACGAGCAGTACTTC